The T cell receptor (beta chain) under discussion was sequenced for a study of shared clonotypes between healthy human individuals. Naive CD8 populations comprised CD45RO-negative cells positively selected for CCR7, excluding terminally differentiated effector memory CD45RA+ cells. Some clones are missing from TCRdb's copy, which holds only in-frame ones; the method was immunoSEQ multiplex PCR. The sample holds 550,000 to 750,000 clones, just under 97% seen once. The TCR comes from a woman under 40 in good health. The specimen was naive CD8+ T cells sorted from blood.

CDR3 coding DNA: TGTGCCAGTAGTATCCTTCTAGCCGGAGAGACCCAGTACTTC. Encoded protein: CASSILLAGETQYF. The gene calls are TRBV19 and TRBJ2-5; the D gene is possibly TRBD2 (5 bases). The CDR3 extends over 14 amino acids. Germline lookup yields CDR1 LNHDA and CDR2 SQIVND (reference sequence). Trimming took off 3 bases at V and 4 bases at J, with 12 bases between the two ends.